This TCR beta chain was identified in a study of CD8 T cells in Susac syndrome. RNA was extracted with the RNeasy kit, and a quantity of about 0.45 to 1 ug was reverse transcribed using random hexamers. From the immunoSEQ multiplex PCR reads, TCRdb called clonotypes with MiXCR, one entry per CDR3 protein. The sample lists roughly 110,000 distinct CDR3 sequences, roughly 91% occurring once. The CDR3 totals 13 residues. V dropped 4 bases and J dropped 7; count of bases not matched to a gene: 6. The germline V gene has CDR1 SGHDT and CDR2 YYEEEE. This clonotype was sampled from a human donor in good health. The material sequenced was CD4+ T cells from PBMCs. This chain joins TRBV5-6 and TRBJ1-2, with TRBD1 matching 8 bases. Written as DNA, the CDR3 is TGTGCCAGCAGCCAAAGGGACAGGCGTGGCTACACCTTC. It is translated as CASSQRDRRGYTF.